This T cell receptor (beta chain) was profiled in a study of blood T cells in healthy people across ages (dated by TCRdb to the mid-2010s). A note on the overall study: In model experiments, template switching captured roughly one uniquely barcoded TCR beta cDNA molecule for every two T cells. To track age-related changes in TCR beta repertoire diversity, the study relied on deep sequencing normalized with unique cDNA molecular identifiers. The donors were split into four age groups: young (average around 15 years), middle-aged (roughly 39), aged (over 55) and long-lived (under 90). To avoid experimental bias, donors of different ages were distributed randomly across sequencing lanes. The study analyzed two additional independent replicas of 1 million unique cDNA reads from the same blood draw for two donors, one aged 18 to 30 and one aged 80 or older.

Library preparation employed 5' RACE. Sequencer: Illumina HiSeq 2500. The second PCR ran for about 6 to 12 cycles and used a J-beta primer mix along with a sample-barcoded 5' primer. A unique molecular identifier was introduced onto each TCR beta cDNA molecule by a template-switch 5' adaptor carrying 12 random nucleotides. Each sample yielded at least 3 million CDR3-containing paired-end reads. First-strand cDNA was synthesized from all RNA with the Mint cDNA synthesis kit, primed by a TRBC-specific oligonucleotide. All cDNA was treated with uracil-DNA glycosylase and then went through a first 18-cycle PCR with the universal primers M1SS and BC2_uni_R. Per the source publication's procedure: Each sample was normalized by randomly selecting 1 million high-quality reads, each carrying a distinct molecular identifier. Reads with shared molecular identifiers were discarded instead of being binned into consensus sequences. MiTCR, run with a Q25 quality threshold and the strictest error-elimination algorithm, handled CDR3 identification, clonotype clustering and error correction. A nonparametric unseen species model with Euler transformation was used to estimate lower-bound total TCR beta diversity. TCRdb ran its own pipeline on the public reads, namely fastp trimming at Q25 and MiXCR clone calling, and kept in-frame beta chains. Each record represents a unique CDR3 protein, reported with the most common genes and DNA among its rows. TCRdb's processing, not the authors' own work, is the source of the V and J calls. This sample holds approximately 1.5 million distinct CDR3 sequences; about 32% were observed only once. The top ten hold around 11% of the sample.

The study at large found these results: Since profiling was done on bulk unsorted PBMCs, naive and antigen-experienced compartments could not be conclusively compared. As age increased, observed TCR beta diversity per million T cells dropped in a roughly linear way, and a significant reduction was already evident by age 40. The percentage of naive T cells measured by flow cytometry correlated strongly with observed TCR beta diversity. Estimates of total diversity from one million sequenced T cells were regarded as lower bounds and underestimates. The long-lived group showed more naive CD4+ T cells, fewer expanded clones and increased TCR diversity than the aged group, suggesting age selection. Donor CMV infection status was unknown, potentially confounding age-related changes in expanded clonotypes.

The germline V gene gives CDR1 as SGHRS and CDR2 as YFSETQ. Relative to germline, V is 0 bases shorter and J is 2 bases shorter, with 11 bases between their ends. The CDR3, cysteine through phenylalanine, is 16 amino acids long. The read is trimmed to its CDR3 DNA, 48 bases read in frame from base 1. The donors were a few dozen Caucasian individuals from Russia, aged 6 to 90 years, who were systemically healthy. About 10 milliliters of peripheral blood were drawn from each donor into EDTA-treated Vacutainer tubes. Ficoll-Paque density-gradient centrifugation was used to isolate PBMCs, with at least 7 million per sample. Trizol reagent was used to extract total RNA from the PBMCs, yielding at least 6 micrograms per sample. The percentages of naive CD45RAhigh/CD27high T cells were determined by flow cytometry on a PBMC aliquot from every donor. About this clonotype itself: Its antigen remains undetermined. No quality values exist for individual bases; no much larger clone is one base distant.

The specimen was blood. The chain employs TRBV5-1 and TRBJ2-2, with an unclear D gene assignment. This clonotype was obtained from a woman aged 25 to 39 in good health. Here is the DNA: TGCGCCAGCAGCTTGGTATCCGGGCTTAACACCGGGGAGCTGTTTTTT. The resulting protein is CASSLVSGLNTGELFF.